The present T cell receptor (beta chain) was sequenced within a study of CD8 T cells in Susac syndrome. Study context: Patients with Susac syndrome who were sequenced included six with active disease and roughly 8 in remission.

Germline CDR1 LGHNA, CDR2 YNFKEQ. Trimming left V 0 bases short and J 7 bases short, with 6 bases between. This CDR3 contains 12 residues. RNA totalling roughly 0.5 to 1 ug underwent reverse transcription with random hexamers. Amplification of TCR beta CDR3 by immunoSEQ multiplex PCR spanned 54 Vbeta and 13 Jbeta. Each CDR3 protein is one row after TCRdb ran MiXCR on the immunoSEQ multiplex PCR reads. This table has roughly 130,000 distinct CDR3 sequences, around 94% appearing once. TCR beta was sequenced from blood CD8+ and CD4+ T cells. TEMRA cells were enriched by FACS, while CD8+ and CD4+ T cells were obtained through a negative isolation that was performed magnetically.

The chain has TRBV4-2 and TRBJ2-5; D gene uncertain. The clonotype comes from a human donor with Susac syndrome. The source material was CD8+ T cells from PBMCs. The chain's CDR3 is CASSQDSGTQYF. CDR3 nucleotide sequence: TGTGCCAGCAGCCAAGATTCGGGGACCCAGTACTTC.